There are a few counts of the clone carrying this T cell receptor beta chain. The repertoire was sequenced with immunoSEQ multiplex PCR; TCRdb's copy has only in-frame clones and lacks some. The sample holds over a million clones, about 77% seen once. The data are from a study of shared clonotypes between healthy human individuals. CDR1 and CDR2 (germline): SEHNR, FQNEAQ (reference sequence). Trimming stripped 0 bases from V and 5 bases from J, with 10 bases between. There are 14 residues in the CDR3. The rearrangement links TRBV7-9 to TRBJ2-5; maybe TRBD2 (6 bases). The source of this sequence is a young man in good health. Input material: memory CD4+ T cells sorted from blood. As for subset: CD45RA-negative fraction. The CDR3 loop is CASSLAGGLETQYF. The CDR3 DNA is TGTGCCAGCAGCTTAGCGGGGGGTCTGGAGACCCAGTACTTC.